A single sample is the source of the 32 T cell receptor beta chains below, sequenced in a study of early stage breast cancer tumors. Profiled with immunoSEQ multiplex PCR; TCRdb holds only in-frame clones, not every one. The profile shows 25,000 to 30,000 clones, approximately 80% of them singletons. Material for sequencing was blood. The receptors derive from a person between 60 and 70 years old with breast cancer.

Notes on this clone: One junction end disagrees with the germline gene, perhaps due to a read error. The chain employs TRBV6-5 and TRBJ1-5; D is possibly TRBD1 (5 bases). Germline V gene data show CDR1 as MNHEY and CDR2 as SVGAGI. The CDR3 totals 15 residues. CDR3 coding DNA: TGTGCCAGCAGCTACTCACAGGCGGCTGGACAGCCCCAGCATTTT. It is translated as CASSYSQAAGQPQHF.

The V call is TRBV9, the J call TRBJ2-7; 8 bases fit TRBD1. CDR3 length: 14 amino acids. Germline loops: CDR1 SGDLS, CDR2 YYNGEE. Trimming removed 3 bases from V and 7 bases from J; junction bases left unmatched: 9. DNA for the CDR3: TGTGCCAGCAGCGCAGGACAGGGAGCTTTGGAGCAGTACTTC. Protein product: CASSAGQGALEQYF.

The genes are TRBV6-5 and TRBJ2-7, with D unresolved. CDR1 is MNHEY, CDR2 SVGAGI, per germline. V lost 7 bases to trimming and J lost 6 bases, with 13 bases between them. This CDR3 has 12 amino acids. Here the CDR3 reads CASTVISCEQYF. The CDR3, as DNA: TGTGCCAGCACCGTAATTTCTTGCGAGCAGTACTTC.

The chain uses TRBV6-5 and TRBJ1-1; D possibly corresponds to TRBD1 (6 bases). The germline gives CDR1 MNHEY, CDR2 SVGAGI. V was shortened by 5 bases and J by 10 bases, with 17 bases between the two germline ends. There are 13 residues in the CDR3. CDR3: CASSNMGAVGAFF. In nucleotides, the CDR3 is TGTGCCAGCAGTAACATGGGGGCGGTTGGAGCTTTCTTT.

The rearrangement joins TRBV19 to TRBJ2-3; 12 positions agree with TRBD2. Looked up from germline, CDR1 is LNHDA and CDR2 is SQIVND (reference sequence). This CDR3 is built from 19 residues. V was clipped by 6 bases and J by 0 bases; unmatched bases: 13. As DNA, the CDR3 is TGTGCCAGTAGGGGGACTAGCGGGTGGTTGACTGGGAGCACAGATACGCAGTATTTT. It yields the protein CASRGTSGWLTGSTDTQYF.

This chain links TRBV30 with TRBJ1-3, with unresolved D. V lost 2 bases to trimming and J lost 0 bases, with 5 bases between them. This CDR3 region has 13 residues. Germline V lookup: CDR1 GTSNPN, CDR2 SVGIG (reference sequence). For the CDR3, the DNA is TGTGCCTGGAGTATACTCTCTGGAAACACCATATATTTT. Translating it yields CAWSILSGNTIYF.

V is TRBV5-1 and J is TRBJ1-1; D gene unclear. CDR3 length: 13 residues. With 1 base removed from V and 2 bases from J, the gap between germline ends came to 6 bases. Germline V CDR1 and CDR2: SGHRS, YFSETQ. CDR3 protein: CASSLTINTEAFF. Here the CDR3 DNA reads TGCGCCAGCAGCTTGACAATAAACACTGAAGCTTTCTTT. Variable domain in full (rest from reference TRBV5-1 and TRBJ1-1): KAGVTQTPRYLIKTRGQQVTLSCSPISGHRSVSWYQQTPGQGLQFLFEYFSETQRNKGNFPGRFSGRQFSNSRSEMNVSTLELGDSALYLCASSLTINTEAFFGQGTRLTVV.

The rearrangement links TRBV18 to TRBJ2-4; 8 bases are a match to TRBD1. V lost 3 bases, J lost 4 bases, and 5 bases stayed unmatched. This CDR3 spans 15 amino acids. Per germline, CDR1 KGHSH and CDR2 LQKENI. The CDR3 DNA sequence: TGTGCCAGCTCACCGTCAGGGGGCTCTAAAAACATTCAGTACTTC. Translation: CASSPSGGSKNIQYF.

V is TRBV7-6 and J is TRBJ1-1; D is uncertain. Germline V gene data show CDR1 as SGHVS and CDR2 as FNYEAQ. The CDR3 is 14 amino acids. V lost 5 bases, J lost 11 bases, and 21 bases lay in between. The CDR3 region is CASSPRREAASAFF. The CDR3 DNA sequence: TGTGCCAGCAGCCCGAGGCGGGAGGCGGCGAGTGCTTTCTTT.

The V gene is TRBV19, the J gene TRBJ2-4, with D possibly TRBD2 on 5 matching bases. Trimming removed 6 bases from V and 9 bases from J, with 9 bases in between. This CDR3 spans 11 amino acids. Germline lookup yields CDR1 LNHDA and CDR2 SQIVND (reference sequence). The CDR3: CASRLEGIQYF. In DNA form, the CDR3 reads TGTGCCAGTAGACTAGAAGGCATTCAGTACTTC.

This rearrangement joins TRBV19 to TRBJ2-4; D might be TRBD2 (5 bases). Germline V lookup: CDR1 LNHDA, CDR2 SQIVND (reference sequence). The CDR3 is made up of 13 amino acids. With 4 bases removed from V and 7 bases from J, the gap between germline ends came to 11 bases. CDR3 in amino acids: CASSSERRNIQYF. Here the CDR3 DNA reads TGTGCCAGTAGTAGCGAGCGGCGGAACATTCAGTACTTC.

This clone was seen more than once but under ten times. The CDR3 region is CASTVAPHGYTF. As DNA, the CDR3 is TGCGCCAGCACCGTAGCCCCGCACGGCTACACCTTC. The chain links TRBV10-1 to TRBJ1-2, with D unresolved. Between the trimmed V and J ends, which lost 7 bases and 8 bases, there was a span of 14 bases. The CDR3 extends over 12 amino acids. The germline gives CDR1 WNHNN, CDR2 SYGVQD (reference sequence).

This clone was seen only a few times. The chain has TRBV19 and TRBJ2-2; tentatively, D is TRBD2 (6 bases). The V gene lost 10 bases and the J gene lost 1 base, with 16 bases spanning the gap. The CDR3 sequence is 15 residues long. The germline V gene encodes CDR1 LNHDA and CDR2 SQIVND (reference sequence). CDR3 sequence: CATTGREKNTGELFF. The CDR3 nucleotides read TGTGCCACCACCGGACGGGAGAAGAACACCGGGGAGCTGTTTTTT.

This rearrangement joins TRBV7-2 to TRBJ1-5; maybe TRBD1 (6 bases). Germline V gene lookup returns CDR1 SGHTA and CDR2 FQGNSA. The CDR3 loop spans 13 amino acids. With 8 bases removed from V and 6 bases from J, the gap between germline ends came to 14 bases. For the CDR3, the DNA is TGTGCCAGCGGCAGGGGAGAAAGTCAGCCCCAGCATTTT. This encodes CASGRGESQPQHF.

This chain uses TRBV11-3 with TRBJ2-1; the match to TRBD2 covers 15 bases. The CDR3 is 17 amino acids. The trim removed 5 bases at V and 3 bases at J, leaving 5 bases unmatched. The germline V gene encodes CDR1 SGHNT and CDR2 YENEEA. The CDR3 sequence: CASSRGLAGGFYNEQFF. The CDR3 DNA follows: TGTGCCAGCAGCCGTGGACTAGCGGGAGGGTTCTACAATGAGCAGTTCTTC.

This clone has just a few counts. The chain combines TRBV7-2 with TRBJ2-1, with a possible D match to TRBD1 (6 bases). Deletions cut 5 bases from V and 6 bases from J, with 17 bases between. CDR3 size: 15 residues. The germline CDR1 and CDR2 sequences are SGHTA and FQGNSA. This chain's CDR3 is CASSTRPQGRNEQFF. Written as DNA, the CDR3 is TGTGCCAGCAGCACCCGCCCGCAGGGGCGCAATGAGCAGTTCTTC.

This chain links TRBV6-5 with TRBJ1-5; D is perhaps TRBD1 (5 bases). The CDR3 spans 15 residues. Germline CDR1 MNHEY, CDR2 SVGAGI. V was clipped by 4 bases and J by 4 bases, with 14 bases between them. The CDR3 here is CASSSLGGGNQPQHF. The CDR3, as DNA: TGTGCCAGCAGTTCGTTGGGGGGAGGAAATCAGCCCCAGCATTTT.

V and J are TRBV6-5 and TRBJ2-5; 8 nucleotides line up with TRBD2. V was clipped by 10 bases and J by 4 bases; unmatched bases: 14. This CDR3 is built from 15 residues. The germline V gene encodes CDR1 MNHEY and CDR2 SVGAGI. CDR3 bases: TGTGCCACCATGGCCGGGAGGGCCGGAGGAGAGACCCAGTACTTC. Translating gives CATMAGRAGGETQYF.

V usage is TRBV5-8 and J usage is TRBJ2-2; TRBD2 is a possible D gene (6 bases). This CDR3 contains 15 residues. The V end lost 0 bases, the J end lost 2 bases, and 8 bases lay between the germline ends. Germline CDR1 reads SGHTS; CDR2 reads YDEGEE. The CDR3 sequence is CASSLAGGNTGELFF. The CDR3 DNA reads TGTGCCAGCAGCTTGGCCGGGGGAAACACCGGGGAGCTGTTTTTT.

The chain combines TRBV6-5 with TRBJ2-7; D gene ambiguous. The CDR3 is made up of 12 amino acids. The germline gives CDR1 MNHEY, CDR2 SVGAGI. V lost 6 bases and J 7 bases, leaving 13 bases between the germline ends. CDR3 coding DNA: TGTGCCAGCAGCCGCACACGTTGGGAGCAGTACTTC. It translates to CASSRTRWEQYF.

This clone is a singleton in its sample. J is TRBJ1-2 and V is TRBV5-8, with D perhaps matching TRBD1 (5 bases). CDR3 length equals 16 residues. V was cut by 3 bases and J by 5 bases, with 20 bases left in between. Germline V gene lookup returns CDR1 SGHTS and CDR2 YDEGEE. The CDR3 DNA is TGTGCCAGCAGCTCACCTTGGACGGGGGGGGGTTATGGCTACACCTTC. This encodes CASSSPWTGGGYGYTF.

This sequence joins TRBV28 and TRBJ2-7; 7 bases fit TRBD2. The CDR3 has 16 amino acids. The germline V gene has CDR1 MDHEN and CDR2 SYDVKM. Germline trimming cut 6 bases from V and 3 bases from J; bases unmatched to any gene: 14. In nucleotides, the CDR3 is TGTGCCAGCAGAACCCCAGGCGGGGGAGAGAGCTACGAGCAGTACTTC. This encodes CASRTPGGGESYEQYF.

CDR3 residues: CASSLRTSGFYEQYF. The CDR3 DNA follows: TGTGCCAGCAGCCTGCGGACTAGCGGGTTCTACGAGCAGTACTTC. The chain couples TRBV7-8 to TRBJ2-7; the match to TRBD2 covers 11 bases. From germline, CDR1 is SGHVS and CDR2 FQNEAQ. V lost 5 bases, J lost 3 bases, and 6 bases stayed unmatched. This CDR3 comprises 15 residues.

The rearrangement links TRBV27 to TRBJ2-2; D uncertain. Germline V gene sequence: CDR1 MNHEY, CDR2 SMNVEV (reference sequence). V was cut by 1 base and J by 4 bases, with 7 bases left in between. This CDR3 spans 14 amino acids. The DNA for the CDR3 is TGTGCCAGCAGTTTATTTGGCGGCACCGGGGAGCTGTTTTTT. Protein product: CASSLFGGTGELFF.

The chain carries TRBV7-9 and TRBJ1-3; D is ambiguous. The V and J ends lost 5 bases and 0 bases respectively, with 14 bases between them. Germline CDR1 and CDR2: SEHNR and FQNEAQ (reference sequence). CDR3 length: 16 amino acids. The CDR3: CASSPPGLDSGNTIYF. The CDR3 DNA sequence: TGTGCCAGCAGCCCGCCAGGATTGGACTCTGGAAACACCATATATTTT.

This clone was recorded once. The chain has TRBV5-4 and TRBJ1-4; D is unresolved. CDR3 size: 13 residues. V was clipped by 7 bases and J by 3 bases, with 10 bases between them. The germline CDR1 and CDR2 sequences are SGHNT and YYREEE (reference sequence). CDR3 DNA sequence: TGTGCCAGCTCGCCTTCGGCTAATGAAAAACTGTTTTTT. Protein: CASSPSANEKLFF.

The V and J genes are TRBV11-2 and TRBJ2-2, with a possible D match to TRBD2 (5 bases). In germline, CDR1 is SGHAT, CDR2 FQNNGV. The CDR3 is made up of 14 amino acids. V gave up 1 base and J gave up 5 bases, with 8 bases separating them. The CDR3 here is CASSLVRGTGELFF. CDR3 nucleotides: TGTGCCAGCAGCTTAGTTCGGGGAACCGGGGAGCTGTTTTTT. Filled out from reference TRBV11-2 and TRBJ2-2, the complete variable domain reads EAGVAQSPRYKIIEKRQSVAFWCNPISGHATLYWYQQILGQGPKLLIQFQNNGVVDDSQLPKDRFSAERLKGVDSTLKIQPAKLEDSAVYLCASSLVRGTGELFFGEGSRLTVL.

This clone was counted between two and nine times. The CDR3 coding sequence is TGTGCCAGCAGCCTATTTTCGGACAGGGTAGACAATGAGCAGTTCTTC. It encodes CASSLFSDRVDNEQFF. V usage is TRBV27 and J usage is TRBJ2-1, with 8 nucleotides matching TRBD1. Germline V gene sequence: CDR1 MNHEY, CDR2 SMNVEV (reference sequence). The CDR3 totals 16 residues. V lost 6 bases and J lost 5; bases outside the gene matches: 12.

V gene TRBV5-1 combines with J gene TRBJ2-1, with 14 bases fitting TRBD2. There are 15 residues in the CDR3. Trimming at V came to 4 bases and at J to 8 bases, leaving 5 bases not matched to a gene. CDR1 SGHRS and CDR2 YFSETQ come from the germline V gene. The CDR3 protein is CASSPGLAGVDEQFF. CDR3 in DNA: TGCGCCAGCAGCCCGGGACTAGCGGGAGTCGATGAGCAGTTCTTC.

Only one count was recorded for this clone. The J gene is TRBJ2-7, the V gene TRBV19, with 14 bases aligning to TRBD2. The J segment lost 3 bases and the V segment lost 5 bases, leaving 3 bases of the junction unmatched. CDR1 LNHDA and CDR2 SQIVND come from the germline V gene (reference sequence). This CDR3 contains 15 residues. The CDR3 DNA sequence: TGTGCCAGTAGTTTTGGACTAGCGGGGGGCTACGAGCAGTACTTC. Its translation is CASSFGLAGGYEQYF.

This chain connects TRBV19 to TRBJ2-3, with D unresolved. Germline loops: CDR1 LNHDA, CDR2 SQIVND (reference sequence). The ends were cut back, 4 bases at V and 3 bases at J, with 8 bases in the middle. The CDR3 is 13 amino acids. The CDR3 loop reads CASSSETTDTQYF. The CDR3 region has the DNA TGTGCCAGTAGTAGCGAGACAACAGATACGCAGTATTTT.

The rearrangement links TRBV9 to TRBJ2-1; 9 positions match TRBD2. With V trimmed by 4 bases and J by 4 bases, 9 bases remained unmatched. CDR1 is SGDLS, CDR2 YYNGEE, per germline. This CDR3 region has 16 residues. CDR3 bases: TGTGCCAGCAGCCCCGGGGGGGGACTAGCTTACAATGAGCAGTTCTTC. Residues: CASSPGGGLAYNEQFF.